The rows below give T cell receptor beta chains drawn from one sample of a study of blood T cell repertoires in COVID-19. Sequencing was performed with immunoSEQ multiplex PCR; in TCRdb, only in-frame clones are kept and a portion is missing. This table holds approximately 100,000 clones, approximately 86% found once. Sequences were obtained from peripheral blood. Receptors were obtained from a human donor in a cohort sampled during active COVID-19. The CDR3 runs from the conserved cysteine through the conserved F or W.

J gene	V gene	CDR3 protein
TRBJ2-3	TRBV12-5	CASGFPGVAEVTDTQYF
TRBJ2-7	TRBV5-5	CASSLEGTGFYEQYF
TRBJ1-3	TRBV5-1	CASKSGGSGNTIYF
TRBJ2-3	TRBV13	CASSGQGRTVDTQYF
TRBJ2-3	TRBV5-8	CASSRQGNPDTQYF
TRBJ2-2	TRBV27	CASSLSTDAGELFF
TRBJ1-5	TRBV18	CASSLGGPRSKPQHF
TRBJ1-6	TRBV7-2	CASSLYRNRNSPLHF
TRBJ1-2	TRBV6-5	CASRRDRGANYGYTF
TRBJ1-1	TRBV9	CASSVGGEGEAFF
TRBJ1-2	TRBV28	CASRQGLSYGYTF
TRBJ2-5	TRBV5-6	CASSLDRFQETQYF
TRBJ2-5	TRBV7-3	CASSLLGSGGQETQYF